This T cell receptor beta chain was sequenced during a study of T cell repertoires in cytomegalovirus infection. Study details: Public TCR beta signatures indicated both CMV infection and matching HLA type.

MiXCR was run by TCRdb on the reads, yielding one entry per CDR3 protein. The data hold about 260,000 distinct CDR3 sequences, with approximately 9.1% observed a single time. Study-wide findings and caveats: Ex vivo responses were dominated by HLA-C-restricted CMV-specific TCR beta clonotypes. The study identified carriers of CMV plus the relevant HLA from cumulative public TCR beta family frequency.

The CDR3 has 15 amino acids. Per germline, CDR1 MDHEN and CDR2 SYDVKM. The ends were cut back, 7 bases at V and 2 bases at J, with 17 bases in the middle. This clonotype was found a few times. Its specificity is unknown. Material: PBMCs. This sequence joins TRBV28 and TRBJ1-2; TRBD1 is a possible D gene (5 bases). The receptor was isolated from a human donor in good health (CMV status not recorded). Some clones in this sample may be carry-over from other donors' samples. The DNA for the CDR3 is TGTGCCAGCAAGGAAAGGGGCGGCGGCAACTATGGCTACACCTTC. Translated, it gives CASKERGGGNYGYTF.